The 5 T cell receptor beta chains given below trace back to one sample, sequenced in a study of graft-versus-host responses after intestinal transplantation. The antigens these receptors bind are not known. This table comes from immunoSEQ multiplex PCR, and its TCRdb copy is limited to in-frame clones, with some not included. The table records about 100,000 clones, about 90% of them present only once. The source material was unstimulated CD4+ T cells sorted from spleen or lymph node cells, sampled before transplant. Receptor source: a human donor who was the organ donor for an intestinal transplant.

Written as DNA, the CDR3 is TGCAGCGTTGAAGATGGGGGCTCTGGAAACACCATATATTTT. It translates to CSVEDGGSGNTIYF. This chain links TRBV29-1 with TRBJ1-3, with TRBD1 as a possible D gene (5 bases). The CDR3 length is 14 residues. V lost 0 bases and J 0 bases, leaving 6 bases between the germline ends. CDR1 is SQVTM, CDR2 ANQGSEA, per germline.

The V gene is TRBV19, the J gene TRBJ2-3; 10 bases are a match to TRBD2. V trimming: 3 bases; J trimming: 1 base; junction bases outside the gene matches: 1. The germline CDR1 and CDR2 sequences are LNHDA and SQIVND (reference sequence). The CDR3 is 15 residues long. The CDR3 reads CASSMLAGGTDTQYF. The CDR3 coding sequence is TGTGCCAGTAGTATGCTAGCGGGGGGCACAGATACGCAGTATTTT.

The rearrangement uses TRBV11-2 and TRBJ1-5; D gene ambiguous. CDR1 and CDR2 (germline): SGHAT, FQNNGV. The ends were cut back, 7 bases at V and 2 bases at J, with 18 bases in the middle. The CDR3 is 16 residues long. CDR3 residues: CASTSRDGRGNQPQHF. CDR3 nucleotide sequence: TGTGCCAGCACGTCCCGCGATGGAAGGGGCAATCAGCCCCAGCATTTT.

The gene calls are TRBV2 and TRBJ2-7, with D hard to call. The CDR3 sequence is 12 residues long. The germline V and J ends were trimmed by 8 bases and 4 bases, with 12 bases remaining between them. Germline lookup yields CDR1 SNHLY and CDR2 FYNNEI. The CDR3 bases are TGTGCCAGCGCTACCAAGATGTACGAGCAGTACTTC. Translated: CASATKMYEQYF.

The rearrangement links TRBV4-2 to TRBJ2-1; 11 bases match TRBD2. This CDR3 has 18 amino acids. CDR1 is LGHNA and CDR2 is YNFKEQ in the germline V gene. V lost 4 bases and J lost 3; bases outside the gene matches: 11. CDR3 sequence: CASSLSGLADFFYNEQFF. The DNA of the CDR3 is TGTGCCAGCAGCCTATCGGGACTAGCGGATTTTTTCTACAATGAGCAGTTCTTC.